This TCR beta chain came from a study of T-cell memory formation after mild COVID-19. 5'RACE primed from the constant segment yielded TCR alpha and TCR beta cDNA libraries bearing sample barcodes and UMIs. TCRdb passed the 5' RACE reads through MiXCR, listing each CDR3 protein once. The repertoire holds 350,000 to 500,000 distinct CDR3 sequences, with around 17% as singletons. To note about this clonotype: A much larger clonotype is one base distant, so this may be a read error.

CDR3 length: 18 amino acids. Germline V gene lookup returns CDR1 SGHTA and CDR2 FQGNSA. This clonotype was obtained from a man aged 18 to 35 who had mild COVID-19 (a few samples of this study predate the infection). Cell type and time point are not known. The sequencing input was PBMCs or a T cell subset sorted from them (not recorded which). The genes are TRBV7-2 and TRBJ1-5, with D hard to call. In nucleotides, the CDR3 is TGTGCCAGCAGCCGCCCATGGCGGTCGCCCAAGAGCAATCAGCACCAGCATTTT. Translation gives CASSRPWRSPKSNQHQHF.